This entry features one T cell receptor (beta chain) sequence. Its antigen is not yet known. Qualities for individual bases were not recorded, and no much larger clone is one base off. Enrolling through a virtual design, the prospective study's participants ranged in age from roughly 18 to 100 years and lived across roughly 24 United States geographic areas. Cohort assignment in the prospective study relied on participant-reported clinical history from a screening survey and a study questionnaire. ImmuneRACE Cohort 3 recovered participants were defined by two consecutive negative NP/OP PCR tests, healthcare professional clearance, or symptom resolution. Mobile phlebotomists in the prospective study collected whole blood, serum and a nasopharyngeal or oropharyngeal swab from every participant. Prospective study participants could optionally give additional blood draws and questionnaires over an approximately two-month period. Before DNA extraction, blood samples from the prospective study were shipped at room temperature or frozen.

From cysteine to phenylalanine, the CDR3 is 17 amino acids long. The read is trimmed to its CDR3 DNA, 51 bases read in frame from base 1. According to the germline V gene (reference sequence), CDR1 reads LNHNV and CDR2 reads YYDKDF. The junction shows trimming of 2 bases on V and 5 bases on J, and the gene matches do not reach 11 bases of it. TCRbeta CDR3 regions were amplified from genomic DNA by means of the immunoSEQ Assay, a bias-controlled multiplex PCR. The source study handled its data this way. Within the assay, amplification of reference gene primers was used to estimate how many nucleated cells each sample contained. To quantify the absolute abundance of each unique TCRbeta CDR3 rearrangement, sequence reads were collapsed and filtered. For each sample, productive Simpson clonality was calculated as the square root of Simpson's diversity index across productive rearrangements. As stored in TCRdb, this immuneACCESS dataset retains in-frame rearrangements with V and J assigned. A fraction of the clones does not appear; measured against another copy, unresolved V genes explain less than half of the discrepancy, and the remainder lacks a known reason. V and J calls plus clone size are reproduced from that table; the DNA served to infer D and trimming. This sample gives a few hundred thousand clones in total; approximately 85% of them show up just once. Jointly, the top ten make up less than 2.5% of the sample.

The sample comes from a study of blood T cell repertoires in COVID-19 (dated by TCRdb to 2018 to 2020). Background on the whole study: Samples covering the acute and convalescent phases of COVID-19 were provided by collaborators in the United States, Italy and Spain. The repertoires were released in a freely available public database meant as a resource for research on the immune response to SARS-CoV-2. The samples were drawn from two sources: the first 160 participants of the ongoing ImmuneRACE study, and 1,000 to 1,500 subjects contributed by 6 global collaborators. Subjects who had been exposed to COVID-19, were actively infected with it, or had recovered from it provided the deeply sampled blood TCRbeta repertoires that made up the dataset. Nearly every sample came with metadata listing a de-identified subject ID, COVID-19 status, age in years and sex. The prospective study material was composed of cDNA or gDNA derived from T cells, B-cell-depleted T cells, or PBMCs. Where available, HLA class I and class II types were obtained from metadata supplied by the sample provider rather than from assay-based typing.

Broader findings and caveats from the paper: The quantity of clinical and demographic metadata differed by source and by participant and was supplied without curation.

The sample consisted of PBMCs or T cells enriched from blood (not recorded which). The sequence links TRBV15 to TRBJ1-4; a stretch of 7 junction bases matches TRBD1. This clonotype was sampled from a woman aged 45-60 years who had recovered from COVID-19. CDR3 protein: CATSRLRQGQRNEKLFF. The nucleotide sequence reads as follows: TGTGCCACCAGCAGACTTCGACAGGGCCAACGAAATGAAAAACTGTTTTTT.